This T cell receptor beta chain was documented in a study of blood T cell repertoires in COVID-19. The germline V gene encodes CDR1 ENHRY and CDR2 SYGVKD. CDR3 length: 15 amino acids. V gave up 6 bases and J gave up 8 bases; unmatched junction bases: 6. The protocol was immunoSEQ multiplex PCR, while the TCRdb copy is restricted to in-frame clones and leaves out a portion. The sample holds 350,000 to 450,000 clones, approximately 92% seen once. Enrollees, about 18 to 89 years old, lived in about two dozen US areas. Two negative PCRs, clearance, or symptom resolution characterized the recovered Cohort 3 donors.

V gene TRBV10-3 combines with J gene TRBJ2-1; TRBD2 agrees at 14 bases. What was sequenced was PBMCs or T cells enriched from blood (not recorded which). The TCR was taken from a man aged 25 to 45 who had recovered from COVID-19. CDR3 sequence (DNA): TGTGCCATCAGCCCGGGACTAGCGGGAGACTATGAGCAGTTCTTC. Translation: CAISPGLAGDYEQFF.